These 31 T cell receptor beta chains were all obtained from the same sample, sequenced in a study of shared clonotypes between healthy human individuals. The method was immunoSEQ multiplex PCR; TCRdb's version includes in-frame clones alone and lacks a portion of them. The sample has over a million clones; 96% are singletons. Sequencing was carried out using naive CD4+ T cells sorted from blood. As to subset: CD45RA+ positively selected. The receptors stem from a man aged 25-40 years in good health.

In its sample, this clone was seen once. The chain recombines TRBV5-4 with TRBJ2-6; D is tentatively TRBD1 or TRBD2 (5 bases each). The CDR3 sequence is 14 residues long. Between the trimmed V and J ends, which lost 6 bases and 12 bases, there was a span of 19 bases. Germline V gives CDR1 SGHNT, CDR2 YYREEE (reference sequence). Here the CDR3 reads CASTPMGEYSVLTF. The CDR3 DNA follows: TGTGCCAGCACCCCGATGGGGGAATACAGCGTCCTGACTTTC.

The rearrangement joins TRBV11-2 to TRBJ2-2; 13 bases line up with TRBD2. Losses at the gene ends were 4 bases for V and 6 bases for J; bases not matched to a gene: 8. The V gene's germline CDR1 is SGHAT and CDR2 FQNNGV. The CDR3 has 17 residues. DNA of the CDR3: TGTGCCAGCAGCTCCCGATCGGGACTAGCGGGGCCCGGGGAGCTGTTTTTT. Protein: CASSSRSGLAGPGELFF.

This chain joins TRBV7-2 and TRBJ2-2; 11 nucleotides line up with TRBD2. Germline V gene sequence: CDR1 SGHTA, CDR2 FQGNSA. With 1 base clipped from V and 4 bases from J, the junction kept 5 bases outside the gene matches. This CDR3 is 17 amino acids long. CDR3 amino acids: CASSLGALAGVTGELFF. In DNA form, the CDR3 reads TGTGCCAGCAGCTTAGGGGCACTAGCGGGAGTCACCGGGGAGCTGTTTTTT.

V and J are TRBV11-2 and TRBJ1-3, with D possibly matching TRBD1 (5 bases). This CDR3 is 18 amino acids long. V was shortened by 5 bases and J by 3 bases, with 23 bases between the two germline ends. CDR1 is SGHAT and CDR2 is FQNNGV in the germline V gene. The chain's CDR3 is CASSHIRASKLFGNTIYF. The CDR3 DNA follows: TGTGCCAGCAGCCACATCAGGGCCTCCAAACTCTTTGGAAACACCATATATTTT.

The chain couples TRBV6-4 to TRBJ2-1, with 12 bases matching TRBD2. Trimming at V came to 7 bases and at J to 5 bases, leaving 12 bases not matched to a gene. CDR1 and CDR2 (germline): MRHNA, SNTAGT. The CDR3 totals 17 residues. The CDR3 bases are TGTGCCAGCATTCCAACCCCTAGCGGGAGGGCCCACAATGAGCAGTTCTTC. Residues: CASIPTPSGRAHNEQFF.

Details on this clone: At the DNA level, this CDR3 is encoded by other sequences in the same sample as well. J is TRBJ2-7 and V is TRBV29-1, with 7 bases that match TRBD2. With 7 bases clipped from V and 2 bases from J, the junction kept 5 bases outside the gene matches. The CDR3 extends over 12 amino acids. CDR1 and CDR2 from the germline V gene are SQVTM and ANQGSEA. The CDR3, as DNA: TGCAGCGCGGCTAGCGGACCCTACGAGCAGTACTTC. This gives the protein CSAASGPYEQYF.

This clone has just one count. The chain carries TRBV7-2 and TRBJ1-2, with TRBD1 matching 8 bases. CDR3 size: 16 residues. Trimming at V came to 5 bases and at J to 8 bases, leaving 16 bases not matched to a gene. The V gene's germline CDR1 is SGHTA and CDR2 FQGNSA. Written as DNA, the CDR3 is TGTGCCAGCAGCCCCAAGGACAGGGAGATGAGTCAGGGCTACACCTTC. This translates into CASSPKDREMSQGYTF.

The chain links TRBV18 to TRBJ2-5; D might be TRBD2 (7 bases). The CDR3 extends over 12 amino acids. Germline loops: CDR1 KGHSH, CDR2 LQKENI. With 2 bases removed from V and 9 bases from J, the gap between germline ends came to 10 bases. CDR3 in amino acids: CASSPSGGAQYF. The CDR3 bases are TGTGCCAGCTCACCATCGGGGGGCGCCCAGTACTTC. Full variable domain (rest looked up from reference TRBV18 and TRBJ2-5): NAGVMQNPRHLVRRRGQEARLRCSPMKGHSHVYWYRQLPEEGLKFMVYLQKENIIDESGMPKERFSAEFPKEGPSILRIQQVVRGDSAAYFCASSPSGGAQYFGPGTRLLVL.

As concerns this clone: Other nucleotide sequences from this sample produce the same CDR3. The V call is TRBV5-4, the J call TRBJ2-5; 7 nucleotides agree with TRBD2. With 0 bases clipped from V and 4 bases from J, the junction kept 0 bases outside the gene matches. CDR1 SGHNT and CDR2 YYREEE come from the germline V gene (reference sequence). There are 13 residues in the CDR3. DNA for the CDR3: TGTGCCAGCAGCTTGGCGGGGGGAGAGACCCAGTACTTC. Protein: CASSLAGGETQYF.

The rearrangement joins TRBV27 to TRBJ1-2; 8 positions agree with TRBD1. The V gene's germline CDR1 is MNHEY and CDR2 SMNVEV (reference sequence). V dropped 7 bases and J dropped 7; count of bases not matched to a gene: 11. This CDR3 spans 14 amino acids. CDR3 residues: CASTLRGQGGGYTF. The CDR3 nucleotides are TGTGCCAGCACCCTCCGAGGACAGGGTGGTGGCTACACCTTC.

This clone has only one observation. The CDR3 reads CASSLLWGGGRPNEQYF. CDR3 in DNA: TGTGCCAGCAGCTTGCTTTGGGGGGGCGGGAGGCCAAACGAGCAGTACTTC. The gene calls are TRBV5-8 and TRBJ2-7; 8 bases match TRBD2. The CDR3 covers 17 residues. After removal of 1 base from V and 5 bases from J, the junction contained 14 bases not matched to a gene. CDR1 and CDR2 from the germline V gene are SGHTS and YDEGEE. The variable domain in full, completed from reference TRBV5-8 and TRBJ2-7, reads EAGVTQSPTHLIKTRGQQATLRCSPISGHTSVYWYQQALGLGLQFLLWYDEGEERNRGNFPPRFSGRQFPNYSSELNVNALELEDSALYLCASSLLWGGGRPNEQYFGPGTRLTVT.

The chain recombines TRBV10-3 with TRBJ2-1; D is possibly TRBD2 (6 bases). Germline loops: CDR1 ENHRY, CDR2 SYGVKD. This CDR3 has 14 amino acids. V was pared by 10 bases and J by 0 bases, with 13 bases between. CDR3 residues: CATDASDSYNEQFF. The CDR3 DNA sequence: TGTGCCACTGACGCTAGCGACTCCTACAATGAGCAGTTCTTC.

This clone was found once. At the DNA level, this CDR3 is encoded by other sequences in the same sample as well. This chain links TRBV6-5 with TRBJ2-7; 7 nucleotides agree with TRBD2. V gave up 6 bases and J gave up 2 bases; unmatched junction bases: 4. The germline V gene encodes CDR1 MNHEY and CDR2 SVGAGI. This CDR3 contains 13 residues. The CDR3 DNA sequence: TGTGCCAGCAGACCGAGCGGGACCTACGAGCAGTACTTC. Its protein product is CASRPSGTYEQYF.

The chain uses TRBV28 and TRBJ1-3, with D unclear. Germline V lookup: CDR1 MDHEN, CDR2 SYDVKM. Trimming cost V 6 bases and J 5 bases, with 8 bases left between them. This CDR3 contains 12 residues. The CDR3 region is CASSRVRNTIYF. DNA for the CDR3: TGTGCCAGCAGCCGAGTCAGAAACACCATATATTTT.

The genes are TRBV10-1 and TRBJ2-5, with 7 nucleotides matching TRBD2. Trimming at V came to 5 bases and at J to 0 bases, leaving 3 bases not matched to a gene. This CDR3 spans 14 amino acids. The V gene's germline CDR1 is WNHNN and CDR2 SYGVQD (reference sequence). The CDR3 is CASSRSGNQETQYF. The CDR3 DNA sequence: TGCGCCAGCAGTCGCAGCGGGAACCAAGAGACCCAGTACTTC.

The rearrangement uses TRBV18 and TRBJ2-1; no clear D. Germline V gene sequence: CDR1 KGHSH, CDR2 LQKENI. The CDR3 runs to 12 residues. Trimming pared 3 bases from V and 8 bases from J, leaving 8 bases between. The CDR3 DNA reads TGTGCCAGCTCACCGCTATTTTATGAGCAGTTCTTC. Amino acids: CASSPLFYEQFF.

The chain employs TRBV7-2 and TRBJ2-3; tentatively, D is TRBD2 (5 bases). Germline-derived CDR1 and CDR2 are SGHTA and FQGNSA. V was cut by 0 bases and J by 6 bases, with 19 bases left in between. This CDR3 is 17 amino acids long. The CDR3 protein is CASSLAGASLNRDTQYF. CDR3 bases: TGTGCCAGCAGCTTAGCGGGCGCTAGCCTAAACCGGGATACGCAGTATTTT.

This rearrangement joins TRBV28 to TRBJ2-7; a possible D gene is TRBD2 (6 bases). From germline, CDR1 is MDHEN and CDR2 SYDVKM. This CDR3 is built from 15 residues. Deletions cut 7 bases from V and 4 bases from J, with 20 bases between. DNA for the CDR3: TGTGCCAGCACCGCGCCGGGGCTCGGGAGTTACGAGCAGTACTTC. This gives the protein CASTAPGLGSYEQYF.

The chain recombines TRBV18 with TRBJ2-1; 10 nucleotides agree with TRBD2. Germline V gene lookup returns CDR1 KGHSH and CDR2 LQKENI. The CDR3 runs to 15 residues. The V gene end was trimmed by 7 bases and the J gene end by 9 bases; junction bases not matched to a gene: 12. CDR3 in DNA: TGTGCCAGCTGGAGGGCCGGGACTAGCGACGGTGAGCAGTTCTTC. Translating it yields CASWRAGTSDGEQFF.

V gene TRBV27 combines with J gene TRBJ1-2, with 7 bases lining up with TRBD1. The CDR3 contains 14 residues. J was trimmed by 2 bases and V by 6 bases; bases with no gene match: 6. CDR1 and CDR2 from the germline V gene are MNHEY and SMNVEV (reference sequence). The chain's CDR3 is CASRRQGSNYGYTF. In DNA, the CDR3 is TGTGCCAGCAGGAGACAGGGATCGAACTATGGCTACACCTTC.

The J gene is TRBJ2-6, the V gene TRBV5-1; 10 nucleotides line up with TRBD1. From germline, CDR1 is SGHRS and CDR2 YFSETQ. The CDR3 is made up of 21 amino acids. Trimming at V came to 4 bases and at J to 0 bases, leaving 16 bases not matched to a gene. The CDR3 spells CASSRVSAGQGSYSGANVLTF. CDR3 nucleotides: TGCGCCAGCAGCAGGGTGTCCGCGGGACAGGGGTCTTACTCTGGGGCCAACGTCCTGACTTTC.

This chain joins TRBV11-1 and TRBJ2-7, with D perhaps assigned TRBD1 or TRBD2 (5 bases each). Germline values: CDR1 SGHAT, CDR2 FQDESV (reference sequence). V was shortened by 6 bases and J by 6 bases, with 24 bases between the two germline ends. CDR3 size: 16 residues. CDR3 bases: TGTGCCAGCAGTCCGTTGACCGGGACGGAGTTTAGCGAGCAGTACTTC. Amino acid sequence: CASSPLTGTEFSEQYF.

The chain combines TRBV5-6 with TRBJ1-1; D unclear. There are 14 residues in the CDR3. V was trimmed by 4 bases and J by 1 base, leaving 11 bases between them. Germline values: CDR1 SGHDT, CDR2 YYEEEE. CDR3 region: CASSLPTSNTEAFF. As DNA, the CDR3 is TGTGCCAGCAGCCTTCCTACGTCGAACACTGAAGCTTTCTTT.

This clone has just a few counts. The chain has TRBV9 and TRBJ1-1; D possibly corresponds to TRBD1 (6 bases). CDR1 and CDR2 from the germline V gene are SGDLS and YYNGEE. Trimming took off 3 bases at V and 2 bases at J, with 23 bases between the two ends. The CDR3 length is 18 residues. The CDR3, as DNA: TGTGCCAGCAGCGCCTCGAGAGAGACAGGAAAGCTTAACACTGAAGCTTTCTTT. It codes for CASSASRETGKLNTEAFF.

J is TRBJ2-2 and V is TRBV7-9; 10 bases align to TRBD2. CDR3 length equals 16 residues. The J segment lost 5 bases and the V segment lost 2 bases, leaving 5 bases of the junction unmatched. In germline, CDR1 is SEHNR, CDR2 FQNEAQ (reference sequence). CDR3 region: CASSLFSSGSTGELFF. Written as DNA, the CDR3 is TGTGCCAGCAGCTTATTTTCTAGCGGGAGTACCGGGGAGCTGTTTTTT.

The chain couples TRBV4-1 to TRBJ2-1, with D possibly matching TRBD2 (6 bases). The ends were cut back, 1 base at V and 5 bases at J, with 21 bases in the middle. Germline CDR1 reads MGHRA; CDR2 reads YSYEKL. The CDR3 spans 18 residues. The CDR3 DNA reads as TGCGCCAGCAGCCAAGGGGCTATGGCGGGAACTCCCCACAATGAGCAGTTCTTC. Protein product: CASSQGAMAGTPHNEQFF.

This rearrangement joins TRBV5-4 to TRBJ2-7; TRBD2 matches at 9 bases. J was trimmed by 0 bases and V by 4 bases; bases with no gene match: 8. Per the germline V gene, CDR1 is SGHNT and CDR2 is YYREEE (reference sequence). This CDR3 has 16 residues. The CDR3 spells CASSGSSGRDSYEQYF. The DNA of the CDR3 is TGTGCCAGCAGCGGGAGTAGCGGGAGAGACTCCTACGAGCAGTACTTC.

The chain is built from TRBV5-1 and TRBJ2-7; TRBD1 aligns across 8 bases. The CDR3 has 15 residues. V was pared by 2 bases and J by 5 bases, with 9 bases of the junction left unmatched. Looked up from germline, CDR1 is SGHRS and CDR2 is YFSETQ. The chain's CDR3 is CASSLTFDRGNEQYF. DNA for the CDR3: TGCGCCAGCAGCTTAACTTTCGACAGGGGCAACGAGCAGTACTTC.

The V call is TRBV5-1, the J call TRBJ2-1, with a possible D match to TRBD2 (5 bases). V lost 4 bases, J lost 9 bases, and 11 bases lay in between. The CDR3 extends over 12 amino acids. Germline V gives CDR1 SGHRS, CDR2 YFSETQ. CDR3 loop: CASSLLETEQFF. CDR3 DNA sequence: TGCGCCAGCAGCCTACTAGAGACTGAGCAGTTCTTC.

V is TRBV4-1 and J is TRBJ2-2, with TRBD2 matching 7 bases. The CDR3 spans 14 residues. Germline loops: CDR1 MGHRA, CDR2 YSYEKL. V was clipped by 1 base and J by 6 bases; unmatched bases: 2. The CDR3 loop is CASSQALAAGELFF. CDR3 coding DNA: TGCGCCAGCAGCCAAGCTCTAGCGGCCGGGGAGCTGTTTTTT.

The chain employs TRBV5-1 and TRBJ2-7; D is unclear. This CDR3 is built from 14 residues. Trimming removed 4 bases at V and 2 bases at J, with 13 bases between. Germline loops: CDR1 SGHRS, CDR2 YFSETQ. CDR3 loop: CASSPDFSTYEQYF. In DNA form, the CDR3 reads TGCGCCAGCAGCCCCGACTTTTCGACCTACGAGCAGTACTTC.